Following are 12 T cell receptor beta chains from one sample sequenced in a study of early T cells in non-severe SARS-CoV-2 infection. TCRdb ran MiXCR on the 5' RACE reads and lists one entry per CDR3 protein. The repertoire holds under 60,000 distinct CDR3 sequences, with around 9.6% as singletons. Specimen: whole blood, collected at baseline. These receptors all stem from an adult who was a healthcare worker with PCR-confirmed SARS-CoV-2 infection or an uninfected control (not recorded which).

The rearrangement joins TRBV21-1 to TRBJ1-2; the D call in the table, TRBD1, was not verified against the DNA. TRBV21-1 represents a pseudogene. The CDR3 has 15 amino acids. DNA of the CDR3: TGTGCCAGCAGCGAAAAGCCAGGGGCTCGGTATGGCTACACCTTC. This codes for CASSEKPGARYGYTF.

This clonotype was detected only a few times. The J gene is TRBJ2-7, the V gene TRBV11-2, with D perhaps matching TRBD1 or TRBD2 (6 bases each). The germline V gene has CDR1 SGHAT and CDR2 FQNNGV. CDR3 length: 14 amino acids. Trimming took 1 base from V and 7 from J, leaving 14 bases between them. This chain's CDR3 is CASSLGTGRREQYF. The CDR3 DNA is TGTGCCAGCAGCTTAGGAACAGGGAGGAGGGAGCAGTACTTC.

This clonotype was detected only a few times. V and J are TRBV11-2 and TRBJ2-1; 8 bases are shared with TRBD2. The CDR3 runs to 15 residues. The V segment lost 5 bases and the J segment 6 bases; nucleotides outside the gene matches: 9. Per the germline V gene, CDR1 is SGHAT and CDR2 is FQNNGV. The chain's CDR3 is CASSQGAGGFNEQFF. The DNA for the CDR3 is TGTGCCAGCAGCCAGGGCGCGGGGGGATTCAATGAGCAGTTCTTC.

The table lists this clonotype with many counts. V is TRBV3-1 and J is TRBJ1-2, with D uncertain. V was shortened by 1 base and J by 3 bases, with 3 bases between the two germline ends. The germline CDR1 and CDR2 sequences are LGHDT and YNNKEL (reference sequence). This CDR3 region has 12 residues. CDR3 protein: CASSQVDYGYTF. The DNA of the CDR3 is TGTGCCAGCAGCCAAGTGGACTATGGCTACACCTTC. Together with reference TRBV3-1 and TRBJ1-2, the CDR3 gives the full variable domain: DTAVSQTPKYLVTQMGNDKSIKCEQNLGHDTMYWYKQDSKKFLKIMFSYNNKELIINETVPNRFSPKSPDKAHLNLHINSLELGDSAVYFCASSQVDYGYTFGSGTRLTVV.

This clonotype was found many times. The rearrangement uses TRBV6-6 and TRBJ2-2; TRBD1 matches at 8 bases. CDR1 MNHNY and CDR2 SVGAGI come from the germline V gene (reference sequence). The CDR3 extends over 13 amino acids. The V segment lost 11 bases and the J segment 7 bases; nucleotides outside the gene matches: 9. The CDR3 bases are TGTGCCGGAAGGACAGGGCGAAACGGGGAGCTGTTTTTT. This codes for CAGRTGRNGELFF.

This clonotype was picked up a small number of times. The rearrangement joins TRBV10-1 to TRBJ2-1; D perhaps matches TRBD2 (6 bases). The CDR3 extends over 13 amino acids. The germline V gene encodes CDR1 WNHNN and CDR2 SYGVQD (reference sequence). Trimming took off 5 bases at V and 6 bases at J, with 11 bases between the two ends. The CDR3 reads CASSLLASNEQFF. The CDR3 DNA reads as TGCGCCAGCAGTCTACTAGCTAGCAATGAGCAGTTCTTC.

This chain uses TRBV20-1 with TRBJ2-5; 9 bases fit TRBD2. The V and J ends lost 2 bases and 0 bases, in that order; junction bases with no gene match: 7. The germline V gene encodes CDR1 DFQATT and CDR2 SNEGSKA (reference sequence). The CDR3 contains 16 residues. CDR3 loop: CSARTTSGWYQETQYF. CDR3 nucleotide sequence: TGCAGTGCTAGAACGACTAGCGGTTGGTACCAAGAGACCCAGTACTTC.

This clonotype has more than one count but fewer than ten. V usage is TRBV27 and J usage is TRBJ1-1, with D possibly TRBD1 on 5 matching bases. This CDR3 region has 15 residues. Trimming left V 6 bases short and J 1 base short, with 15 bases between. Germline loops: CDR1 MNHEY, CDR2 SMNVEV (reference sequence). CDR3 in amino acids: CASRPWDGKNTEAFF. CDR3 nucleotides: TGTGCCAGCAGGCCCTGGGACGGAAAGAACACTGAAGCTTTCTTT.

This clonotype was recorded a few times. The rearrangement links TRBV7-2 to TRBJ2-3, with 8 nucleotides matching TRBD2. Germline trimming cut 0 bases from V and 6 bases from J; bases unmatched to any gene: 8. This CDR3 region has 16 residues. Germline-derived CDR1 and CDR2 are SGHTA and FQGNSA. The CDR3 sequence is CASSLALAGGVDTQYF. For the CDR3, the DNA is TGTGCCAGCAGCTTAGCTCTAGCGGGCGGAGTGGATACGCAGTATTTT.

The chain links TRBV6-1 to TRBJ2-2, with D perhaps matching TRBD1 (6 bases). Between the trimmed V and J ends, which lost 4 bases and 6 bases, there was a span of 15 bases. Germline V gene data show CDR1 as MNHNS and CDR2 as SASEGT. CDR3 size: 15 residues. Written as DNA, the CDR3 is TGTGCCAGCAGTGGCACAGGGCGTAAGGCCGGGGAGCTGTTTTTT. Its protein is CASSGTGRKAGELFF.

This chain joins TRBV6-1 and TRBJ2-7, with 7 bases lining up with TRBD2. CDR1 and CDR2 (germline): MNHNS, SASEGT. This CDR3 has 13 amino acids. Germline trimming cut 8 bases from V and 6 bases from J; bases unmatched to any gene: 10. The CDR3 nucleotides read TGTGCCAGCGGACCCCCGGGGAGGGGCGAGCAGTACTTC. Residues: CASGPPGRGEQYF.

This clonotype has more than one count but fewer than ten. The J gene is TRBJ2-7, the V gene TRBV7-9; 7 bases fit TRBD2. The CDR3 is made up of 13 amino acids. Germline values: CDR1 SEHNR, CDR2 FQNEAQ (reference sequence). V dropped 5 bases and J dropped 3; count of bases not matched to a gene: 4. The CDR3 DNA sequence: TGTGCCAGCAGCACCGGGGGGTACTACGAGCAGTACTTC. It translates to CASSTGGYYEQYF.